This entry lists 26 T cell receptor beta chains sequenced from one sample in a study of cytomegalovirus exposure and HLA in healthy donors. The PCR ran on 60 Vbeta and 13 Jbeta primers. Here immunoSEQ multiplex PCR was the method, and the copy in TCRdb shows in-frame clones only, minus some. The sample consists of around 160,000 clones, about three quarters of them appearing once. Source material: PBMCs. The receptors come from a man in his forties or fifties in good health and CMV-seropositive.

This rearrangement joins TRBV19 to TRBJ2-1, with 8 positions matching TRBD2. V dropped 6 bases and J dropped 4; count of bases not matched to a gene: 11. CDR1 and CDR2 (germline): LNHDA, SQIVND (reference sequence). The CDR3 totals 16 residues. CDR3 sequence: CASSPAGGAGYNEQFF. DNA of the CDR3: TGTGCCAGTAGCCCAGCCGGGGGGGCAGGGTACAATGAGCAGTTCTTC.

The rearrangement joins TRBV13 to TRBJ2-7, with D possibly TRBD2 on 7 matching bases. V was clipped by 3 bases and J by 4 bases, with 13 bases between them. Germline-derived CDR1 and CDR2 are PRHDT and FYEKMQ (reference sequence). The CDR3 spans 14 residues. CDR3 nucleotides: TGTGCCAGCAGCTTGCGGGGGCTCTTTTACGAGCAGTACTTC. Translated, it gives CASSLRGLFYEQYF.

This clone appeared a few times. This sequence joins TRBV7-8 and TRBJ2-1; the match to TRBD2 covers 12 bases. J lost 7 bases, V lost 5 bases, and 6 bases had no gene match. The CDR3 is made up of 15 amino acids. Looked up from germline, CDR1 is SGHVS and CDR2 is FQNEAQ. The CDR3 region has the DNA TGTGCCAGCAGCATACTAGCGGGAGGTTTAAATGAGCAGTTCTTC. Its protein product is CASSILAGGLNEQFF.

V gene TRBV7-2 combines with J gene TRBJ1-2; TRBD1 matches at 9 bases. V dropped 5 bases and J dropped 7; count of bases not matched to a gene: 5. The CDR3 has 13 residues. In germline, CDR1 is SGHTA, CDR2 FQGNSA. CDR3 residues: CASSGTGIFGYTF. The CDR3 bases are TGTGCCAGCAGCGGGACAGGGATTTTTGGCTACACCTTC.

The chain combines TRBV5-4 with TRBJ2-1, with 10 positions matching TRBD1. Germline CDR1 is SGHNT and CDR2 is YYREEE (reference sequence). V gave up 3 bases and J gave up 7 bases; unmatched junction bases: 10. The CDR3 contains 16 residues. CDR3 in amino acids: CASSYDRGRMNNEQFF. Here the CDR3 DNA reads TGTGCCAGCAGCTATGACAGGGGGCGTATGAATAATGAGCAGTTCTTC. Complete variable domain (other parts from reference TRBV5-4 and TRBJ2-1): ETGVTQSPTHLIKTRGQQVTLRCSSQSGHNTVSWYQQALGQGPQFIFQYYREEENGRGNFPPRFSGLQFPNYSSELNVNALELDDSALYLCASSYDRGRMNNEQFFGPGTRLTVL.

This chain links TRBV5-6 with TRBJ2-7; tentative D call: TRBD1 (6 bases). Germline loops: CDR1 SGHDT, CDR2 YYEEEE. V was trimmed by 5 bases and J by 1 base, leaving 19 bases between them. This CDR3 region has 16 residues. The CDR3 is CASSPAGTHLSYEQYF. CDR3 nucleotide sequence: TGTGCCAGCAGTCCAGCCGGGACACACCTATCCTACGAGCAGTACTTC.

This clone was seen only a few times. The genes are TRBV6-1 and TRBJ1-5; tentatively, D is TRBD1 (6 bases). Trimming left V 6 bases short and J 7 bases short, with 16 bases between. CDR3 size: 14 residues. Germline CDR1 reads MNHNS; CDR2 reads SASEGT. The CDR3 here is CASSGQSRVQPQHF. The CDR3 DNA reads as TGTGCCAGCAGCGGACAGTCGAGGGTCCAGCCCCAGCATTTT.

The chain is built from TRBV10-3 and TRBJ1-1, with TRBD1 matching 7 bases. CDR1 and CDR2 (germline): ENHRY, SYGVKD. The V and J ends lost 10 bases and 2 bases, in that order; junction bases with no gene match: 22. This CDR3 contains 18 residues. The CDR3 here is CATNTGTALKTENTEAFF. Written as DNA, the CDR3 is TGTGCCACGAACACCGGGACAGCCCTTAAGACTGAAAACACTGAAGCTTTCTTT.

This clone was observed once. V is TRBV11-2 and J is TRBJ2-5, with TRBD2 identical over 12 bases. The CDR3 contains 18 residues. Looked up from germline, CDR1 is SGHAT and CDR2 is FQNNGV. J gave up 1 base and V 4 bases, and 10 bases lay outside the gene matches. CDR3 sequence reads: CASSSGTSGWGIQETQYF. CDR3 sequence (DNA): TGTGCCAGCAGCTCCGGGACTAGCGGGTGGGGGATCCAAGAGACCCAGTACTTC. The variable domain in full, with the rest retrieved from reference TRBV11-2 and TRBJ2-5, is EAGVAQSPRYKIIEKRQSVAFWCNPISGHATLYWYQQILGQGPKLLIQFQNNGVVDDSQLPKDRFSAERLKGVDSTLKIQPAKLEDSAVYLCASSSGTSGWGIQETQYFGPGTRLLVL.

The V gene is TRBV5-1, the J gene TRBJ2-5; 10 bases are shared with TRBD1. CDR3 length: 14 residues. V was pared by 4 bases and J by 4 bases, with 4 bases of the junction left unmatched. Per germline, CDR1 SGHRS and CDR2 YFSETQ. The CDR3 region is CASSDGTGAETQYF. The CDR3 bases are TGCGCCAGCAGCGATGGGACAGGGGCAGAGACCCAGTACTTC.

This chain uses TRBV9 with TRBJ2-5; maybe TRBD2 (7 bases). The J call may be faulty, since TRBJ2-7 better matches the DNA end. The CDR3 sequence is 13 residues long. Per germline, CDR1 SGDLS and CDR2 YYNGEE. In DNA, the CDR3 is TGTGCCAGCAGCGCCGGGGGGCTGGACGAGCAGTACTTC. It codes for CASSAGGLDEQYF.

This rearrangement joins TRBV5-1 to TRBJ1-1; 11 bases are shared with TRBD1. Germline CDR1 is SGHRS and CDR2 is YFSETQ. Trimming took 4 bases from V and 1 from J; bases not matched to a gene: 12. This CDR3 is 18 amino acids long. The CDR3: CASSLLGQGAEWNTEAFF. Here the CDR3 DNA reads TGCGCCAGCAGCCTTCTCGGACAGGGGGCTGAATGGAACACTGAAGCTTTCTTT.

The CDR3 region has the DNA TGTGCCAGCACCCTAGCCCTTAGCTACGAGCAGTACTTC. Protein product: CASTLALSYEQYF. This chain uses TRBV28 with TRBJ2-7, with TRBD2 as a possible D gene (5 bases). CDR1 and CDR2 from the germline V gene are MDHEN and SYDVKM. V was shortened by 7 bases and J by 3 bases, with 13 bases between the two germline ends. The CDR3 extends over 13 amino acids.

The rearrangement uses TRBV10-3 and TRBJ2-1; 10 positions match TRBD2. Germline assignment: CDR1 ENHRY and CDR2 SYGVKD. This CDR3 spans 16 amino acids. V trimming: 6 bases; J trimming: 9 bases; junction bases outside the gene matches: 14. In DNA form, the CDR3 reads TGTGCCATCAGCGACCTAGGAGCGGGAGGGCCTTCTGAGCAGTTCTTC. It yields the protein CAISDLGAGGPSEQFF.

The genes are TRBV7-9 and TRBJ2-7; D gene unclear. V lost 5 bases and J lost 3, with 8 bases in between. In germline, CDR1 is SEHNR, CDR2 FQNEAQ (reference sequence). The CDR3 contains 12 residues. Written as DNA, the CDR3 is TGTGCCAGCAGCCTAACGGGCTACGAGCAGTACTTC. Translated, it gives CASSLTGYEQYF.

DNA of the CDR3: TGTGCCAGCAGTCCCGGGGGTGCAGAGGAGACCCAGTACTTC. It codes for CASSPGGAEETQYF. The rearrangement uses TRBV28 and TRBJ2-5; D is possibly TRBD2 (6 bases). Germline CDR1 reads MDHEN; CDR2 reads SYDVKM. This CDR3 spans 14 amino acids. Trimming removed 5 bases from V and 5 bases from J, with 15 bases in between.

The rearrangement links TRBV7-8 to TRBJ2-7, with 10 bases lining up with TRBD2. V gave up 5 bases and J gave up 3 bases; unmatched junction bases: 7. The CDR3 has 15 residues. Germline V gene data show CDR1 as SGHVS and CDR2 as FQNEAQ. This CDR3 is CASSPHEREGYEQYF. The CDR3 DNA sequence: TGTGCCAGCAGCCCGCACGAGCGGGAGGGCTACGAGCAGTACTTC.

This clone appeared a single time. Here the CDR3 reads CASSYERDYEQYF. DNA for the CDR3: TGTGCCAGCAGTTACGAGAGGGACTACGAGCAGTACTTC. The chain couples TRBV6-6 to TRBJ2-7, with a tentative D call TRBD2 (5 bases). The CDR3 loop spans 13 amino acids. Germline V lookup: CDR1 MNHNY, CDR2 SVGAGI (reference sequence). The germline V and J ends were trimmed by 2 bases and 3 bases, with 8 bases remaining between them.

This clone has a handful of counts. The V gene is TRBV7-9, the J gene TRBJ1-2, with 7 positions matching TRBD1. CDR3 length: 14 amino acids. The trim removed 3 bases at V and 6 bases at J, leaving 7 bases unmatched. Per germline, CDR1 SEHNR and CDR2 FQNEAQ (reference sequence). CDR3 nucleotide sequence: TGTGCCAGCAGCTTCCTACAGGGGTGGGATGGCTACACCTTC. Protein product: CASSFLQGWDGYTF.

This clone was detected a few times. J is TRBJ2-7 and V is TRBV27; 8 bases are a match to TRBD2. The CDR3 runs to 14 residues. Germline-derived CDR1 and CDR2 are MNHEY and SMNVEV (reference sequence). The ends lost 7 bases at V and 3 bases at J; junction bases unmatched: 8. The CDR3 DNA follows: TGTGCCAGCAAACTGACTAGCGCGAACTACGAGCAGTACTTC. It encodes CASKLTSANYEQYF.

This clone was counted between two and nine times. V gene TRBV10-3 combines with J gene TRBJ2-7; 9 bases line up with TRBD2. The CDR3 sequence is 18 residues long. Germline CDR1 and CDR2: ENHRY and SYGVKD. Germline trimming cut 9 bases from V and 6 bases from J; bases unmatched to any gene: 24. In DNA, the CDR3 is TGTGCCATAGGACGGCTAGCGGGAATGAAAACGGGGTCGGGCGAGCAGTACTTC. Translated, it gives CAIGRLAGMKTGSGEQYF.

The chain uses TRBV7-3 and TRBJ2-3, with 7 bases identical to TRBD2. The germline gives CDR1 SGHTA, CDR2 FQGTGA. V shed 5 bases and J 2 bases; nucleotides not matched to a gene: 4. This CDR3 comprises 14 residues. The CDR3 sequence: CASSLSGYTDTQYF. CDR3 DNA sequence: TGTGCCAGCAGCCTTAGCGGGTACACAGATACGCAGTATTTT. Full variable domain (rest looked up from reference TRBV7-3 and TRBJ2-3): GAGVSQTPSNKVTEKGKYVELRCDPISGHTALYWYRQSLGQGPEFLIYFQGTGAADDSGLPNDRFFAVRPEGSVSTLKIQRTERGDSAVYLCASSLSGYTDTQYFGPGTRLTVL.

The rearrangement links TRBV11-2 to TRBJ1-2; D ambiguous. CDR1 SGHAT and CDR2 FQNNGV come from the germline V gene. This CDR3 contains 13 residues. V was pared by 5 bases and J by 0 bases, with 7 bases between. The CDR3 spells CASSPGANYGYTF. In DNA form, the CDR3 reads TGTGCCAGCAGCCCAGGTGCTAACTATGGCTACACCTTC.

The chain joins TRBV5-1 to TRBJ2-2; TRBD2 agrees at 8 bases. Germline V lookup: CDR1 SGHRS, CDR2 YFSETQ. J lost 1 base, V lost 1 base, and 0 bases had no gene match. This CDR3 region has 15 residues. CDR3 loop: CASSLREGNTGELFF. DNA of the CDR3: TGCGCCAGCAGCTTGCGGGAGGGGAACACCGGGGAGCTGTTTTTT.

This sequence joins TRBV19 and TRBJ2-3; D call uncertain. Germline CDR1 LNHDA, CDR2 SQIVND (reference sequence). CDR3 size: 11 residues. V gave up 7 bases and J gave up 8 bases, with 10 bases separating them. The CDR3 DNA reads as TGTGCCAGTACCTACCTAGGTACGCAGTATTTT. It yields the protein CASTYLGTQYF.

This clone came up a few times. This chain connects TRBV6-5 to TRBJ2-7; TRBD1 matches 8 bases. Trimming took 10 bases from V and 3 from J; bases not matched to a gene: 8. Germline V gene data show CDR1 as MNHEY and CDR2 as SVGAGI. The CDR3 spans 13 residues. The CDR3 protein is CATSTGARYEQYF. The CDR3 nucleotides read TGTGCCACCTCGACAGGGGCACGCTACGAGCAGTACTTC.